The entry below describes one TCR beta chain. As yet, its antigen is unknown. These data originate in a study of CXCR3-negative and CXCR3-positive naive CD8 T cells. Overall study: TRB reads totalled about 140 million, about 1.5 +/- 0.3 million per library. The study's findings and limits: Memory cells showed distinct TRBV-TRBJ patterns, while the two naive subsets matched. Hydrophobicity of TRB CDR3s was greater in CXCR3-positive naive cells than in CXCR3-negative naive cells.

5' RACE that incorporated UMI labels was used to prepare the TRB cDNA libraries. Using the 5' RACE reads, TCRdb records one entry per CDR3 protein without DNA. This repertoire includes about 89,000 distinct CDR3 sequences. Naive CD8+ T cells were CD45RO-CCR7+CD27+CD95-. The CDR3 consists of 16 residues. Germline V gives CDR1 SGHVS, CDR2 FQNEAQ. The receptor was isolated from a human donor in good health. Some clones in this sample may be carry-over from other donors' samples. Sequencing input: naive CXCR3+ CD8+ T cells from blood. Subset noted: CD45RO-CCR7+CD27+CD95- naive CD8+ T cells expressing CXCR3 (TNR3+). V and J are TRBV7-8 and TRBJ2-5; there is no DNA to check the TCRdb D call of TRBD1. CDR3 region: CASTPPGQGDQETQYF.